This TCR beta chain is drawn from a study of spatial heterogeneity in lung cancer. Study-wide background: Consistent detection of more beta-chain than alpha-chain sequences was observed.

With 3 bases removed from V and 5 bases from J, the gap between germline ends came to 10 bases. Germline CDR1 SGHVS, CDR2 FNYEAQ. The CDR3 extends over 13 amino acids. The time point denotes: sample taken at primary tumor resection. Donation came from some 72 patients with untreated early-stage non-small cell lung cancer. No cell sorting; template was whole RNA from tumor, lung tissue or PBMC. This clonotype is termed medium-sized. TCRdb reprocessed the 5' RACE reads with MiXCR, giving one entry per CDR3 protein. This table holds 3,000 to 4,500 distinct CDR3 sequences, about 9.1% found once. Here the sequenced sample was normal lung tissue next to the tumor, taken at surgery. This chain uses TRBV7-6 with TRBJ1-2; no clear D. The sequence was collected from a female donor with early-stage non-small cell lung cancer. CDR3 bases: TGTGCCAGCAGCTTTAACCCCGTTTATGGCTACACCTTC. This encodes CASSFNPVYGYTF. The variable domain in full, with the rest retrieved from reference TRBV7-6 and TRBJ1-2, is GAGVSQSPRYKVTKRGQDVALRCDPISGHVSLYWYRQALGQGPEFLTYFNYEAQQDKSGLPNDRFSAERPEGSISTLTIQRTEQRDSAMYRCASSFNPVYGYTFGSGTRLTVV.